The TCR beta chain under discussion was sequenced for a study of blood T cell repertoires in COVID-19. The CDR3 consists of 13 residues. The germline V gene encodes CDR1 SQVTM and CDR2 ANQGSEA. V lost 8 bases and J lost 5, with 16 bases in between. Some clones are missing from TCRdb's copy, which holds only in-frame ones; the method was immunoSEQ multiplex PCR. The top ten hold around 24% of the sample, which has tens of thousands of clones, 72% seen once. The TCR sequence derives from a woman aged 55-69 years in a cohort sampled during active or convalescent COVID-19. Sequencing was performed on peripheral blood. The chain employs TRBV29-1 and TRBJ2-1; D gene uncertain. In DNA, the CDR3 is TGCAGCACGACGGAGACTGGCAACAATGAGCAGTTCTTC. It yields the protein CSTTETGNNEQFF.